The entry below gives a single T cell receptor beta chain sequence along with its context. The target antigen is unknown. Indicated treatment: oral pan-JAK inhibitor, 5-10 mg twice daily. The record originates from a study of CD8+ T cells in alopecia areata. As the sequencing template, cDNA was produced by extracting RNA and reverse transcribing it. Data came from immunoSEQ multiplex PCR; TCRdb stores just in-frame clones and leaves some out. The data show 120,000 or so clones, with 60% to 65% seen just once and 5.7% held by the top ten. Overall study results and limits: Affected lesional scalp, above all in alopecia totalis/universalis, was more clonal than normal scalp.

Germline lookup yields CDR1 SQVTM and CDR2 ANQGSEA. The CDR3 has 13 residues. V lost 1 base and J lost 6, with 13 bases in between. The chain carries TRBV29-1 and TRBJ2-7; maybe TRBD1 (6 bases). Sample: CD4+ T cells sorted from blood, taken at week 4, from a patient treated with tofacitinib. The receptor's source is a human donor with alopecia areata. CDR3 sequence reads: CSVEAHPGVEQYF. CDR3 DNA: TGCAGCGTTGAAGCCCACCCAGGGGTCGAGCAGTACTTC.